This record covers a single T cell receptor (beta chain). Its antigen is undetermined. This record comes from a study of cytomegalovirus exposure and HLA in healthy donors. Study-level findings and limits: Sequencing likely generated an artifact that appeared as a cluster of highly shared sequence variants. Productive status was seen about 90% or about 30% of the time for most TCR beta V segments in an earlier analysis. Available immune exposure information was restricted to CMV serostatus only. Sequencing depth roughly uniform across donors was assumed in presence/absence analyses.

Trimming pared 3 bases from V and 0 bases from J, leaving 15 bases between. Germline V lookup: CDR1 SGHDT, CDR2 YYEEEE. The CDR3 is 16 residues long. The PCR made use of 60 Vbeta and 13 Jbeta primers. Method: immunoSEQ multiplex PCR; TCRdb's copy keeps in-frame clones and lacks some. The table has roughly 100,000 clones, 75% to 90% seen once. The V gene is TRBV5-6, the J gene TRBJ1-1; D uncertain. The TCR was taken from a man in his forties in good health and CMV-seronegative. Sequenced input: PBMCs. The CDR3 coding sequence is TGTGCCAGCAGCTCCTGGGGAGCCTACATGAACACTGAAGCTTTCTTT. It codes for CASSSWGAYMNTEAFF.